The rows below give T cell receptor beta chains drawn from one sample of a study of cytomegalovirus exposure and HLA in healthy donors. Some clones are missing from TCRdb's copy, which holds only in-frame ones; the method was immunoSEQ multiplex PCR. The table records some 200,000 clones, more than 65% of them present only once. Sequences were obtained from PBMCs. These receptors all come from a girl aged 5-17 years in good health and CMV-seropositive. The CDR3 runs from the conserved cysteine through the conserved F or W. Each record gives: CDR3 DNA, CDR3 protein, clone size, V gene, D gene, J gene. A D gene is named only where the DNA matches it firmly. Part of the rows lack a size; the others show once, few, many or a class for expanded clones.

CDR3 DNA: TGTGCCAGCAGGATACGACAGGGAAGCCTCTCTGGAAACACCATATATTTT; CDR3 protein: CASRIRQGSLSGNTIYF; clone size: .; V gene: TRBV7-2; D gene: TRBD1; J gene: TRBJ1-3
CDR3 DNA: TGCGCCAGCAGCTTGGTACGACAGGCCCTCGGCACTGAAGCTTTCTTT; CDR3 protein: CASSLVRQALGTEAFF; clone size: .; V gene: TRBV5-1; D gene: .; J gene: TRBJ1-1
CDR3 DNA: TGTGCCAGCAGCCAAAGGCGGCGAGGAGATACGCAGTATTTT; CDR3 protein: CASSQRRRGDTQYF; clone size: .; V gene: TRBV14; D gene: .; J gene: TRBJ2-3
CDR3 DNA: TGTGCCATCAGAGACAGGGGCCGCTCCTACGAGCAGTACTTC; CDR3 protein: CAIRDRGRSYEQYF; clone size: .; V gene: TRBV10-3; D gene: TRBD1; J gene: TRBJ2-7
CDR3 DNA: TGTGCCAGTTCGACAGGGGCTGAGACCCAGTACTTC; CDR3 protein: CASSTGAETQYF; clone size: .; V gene: TRBV6-1; D gene: TRBD1; J gene: TRBJ2-5
CDR3 DNA: TGCGCCAGCAGCCAAGATCGAGATGTAGATACGCAGTATTTT; CDR3 protein: CASSQDRDVDTQYF; clone size: .; V gene: TRBV4-1; D gene: .; J gene: TRBJ2-3
CDR3 DNA: TGCGCCAGCAGCCCAGTACAGGGGGGAAAGATTAGCGAGCAGTACTTC; CDR3 protein: CASSPVQGGKISEQYF; clone size: .; V gene: TRBV4-3; D gene: TRBD1; J gene: TRBJ2-7
CDR3 DNA: TGTGCCAGCAGTGAAATTTATAGCAATCAGCCCCAGCATTTT; CDR3 protein: CASSEIYSNQPQHF; clone size: .; V gene: TRBV2; D gene: .; J gene: TRBJ1-5
CDR3 DNA: TGTGCCAGCAGCTTCAGCGGCTACGAGCAGTACTTC; CDR3 protein: CASSFSGYEQYF; clone size: .; V gene: TRBV5-4; D gene: .; J gene: TRBJ2-7
CDR3 DNA: TGTGCCAGTCACGTAGGGGCGTCCTATAATTCACCCCTCCACTTT; CDR3 protein: CASHVGASYNSPLHF; clone size: .; V gene: TRBV18; D gene: .; J gene: TRBJ1-6
CDR3 DNA: TGTGCCAGCAGCCCATTCGACAGGGGCTCTCATTATGGCTACACCTTC; CDR3 protein: CASSPFDRGSHYGYTF; clone size: .; V gene: TRBV7-8; D gene: TRBD1; J gene: TRBJ1-2
CDR3 DNA: TGTGCCAGCAGTTACAGGGCCAGGGACGAGCAGTACTTC; CDR3 protein: CASSYRARDEQYF; clone size: .; V gene: TRBV6-5; D gene: .; J gene: TRBJ2-7
CDR3 DNA: TGTGCCAGCAGCTTGGGGGACAGGTACCTCTACAATGAGCAGTTCTTC; CDR3 protein: CASSLGDRYLYNEQFF; clone size: few; V gene: TRBV5-8; D gene: TRBD1; J gene: TRBJ2-1
CDR3 DNA: TGTGCCAGCTCTTCCGGGACAGGGTCCTTCTCTGGAAACACCATATATTTT; CDR3 protein: CASSSGTGSFSGNTIYF; clone size: once; V gene: TRBV18; D gene: TRBD1; J gene: TRBJ1-3
CDR3 DNA: TGTGCCAGCGGTAGGGGGCTAGAACAAGAGACCCAGTACTTC; CDR3 protein: CASGRGLEQETQYF; clone size: .; V gene: TRBV6-6; D gene: TRBD1; J gene: TRBJ2-5
CDR3 DNA: TGTGCCAGCAGCTTGACAGCGGGGGGGTCCAATGAGCAGTTCTTC; CDR3 protein: CASSLTAGGSNEQFF; clone size: .; V gene: TRBV5-4; D gene: TRBD2; J gene: TRBJ2-1
CDR3 DNA: TGTGCCAGCAGTGAAATGGGGGGGGCGAATCAGCCCCAGCATTTT; CDR3 protein: CASSEMGGANQPQHF; clone size: .; V gene: TRBV6-1; D gene: .; J gene: TRBJ1-5
CDR3 DNA: TGTGCCAGCAGCCAAGAGGACAGGCCAAGCGAGCAGTACTTC; CDR3 protein: CASSQEDRPSEQYF; clone size: .; V gene: TRBV4-2; D gene: TRBD1; J gene: TRBJ2-7
CDR3 DNA: TGTGCCAGCACCCTGGATCGCGGGAACTATGGCTACACCTTC; CDR3 protein: CASTLDRGNYGYTF; clone size: .; V gene: TRBV5-5; D gene: .; J gene: TRBJ1-2
CDR3 DNA: TGTGCCAGCAGCTTCGGAGGGGGCCCTTATAGCAATCAGCCCCAGCATTTT; CDR3 protein: CASSFGGGPYSNQPQHF; clone size: .; V gene: TRBV5-6; D gene: TRBD1; J gene: TRBJ1-5
CDR3 DNA: TGTGCCAGCAGCTTAGAGGAGGGTTTCAATGAGCAGTTCTTC; CDR3 protein: CASSLEEGFNEQFF; clone size: .; V gene: TRBV7-6; D gene: .; J gene: TRBJ2-1
CDR3 DNA: TGTGCCAGCAGTCACACCGGGACAGGGGATAACACCATATATTTT; CDR3 protein: CASSHTGTGDNTIYF; clone size: .; V gene: TRBV13; D gene: TRBD1; J gene: TRBJ1-3
CDR3 DNA: TGTGCCAGCAGTTTATTCCCGAGGACTAGCGAAGCCTACGAGCAGTACTTC; CDR3 protein: CASSLFPRTSEAYEQYF; clone size: .; V gene: TRBV27; D gene: TRBD2; J gene: TRBJ2-7
CDR3 DNA: TGTGCCAGCAGCTTAGTTTCGGGGGAAGGGGGCTACACCTTC; CDR3 protein: CASSLVSGEGGYTF; clone size: .; V gene: TRBV11-2; D gene: .; J gene: TRBJ1-2
CDR3 DNA: TGTGCCAGCAGCCGGGAGCGGACTAGCCAAGAGACCCAGTACTTC; CDR3 protein: CASSRERTSQETQYF; clone size: .; V gene: TRBV16; D gene: TRBD2; J gene: TRBJ2-5
CDR3 DNA: TGTGCCAGCACTAGGACAGGGTTAAGCCATGGCTACACCTTC; CDR3 protein: CASTRTGLSHGYTF; clone size: .; V gene: TRBV2; D gene: TRBD1; J gene: TRBJ1-2
CDR3 DNA: TGTGCCAGCAGCGTAGACGGAGGGACCTACAATGAGCAGTTCTTC; CDR3 protein: CASSVDGGTYNEQFF; clone size: .; V gene: TRBV9; D gene: .; J gene: TRBJ2-1
CDR3 DNA: TGTGCCAGCAGTGTCTGGGACAGGGGTCGCAACGAGCAGTACTTC; CDR3 protein: CASSVWDRGRNEQYF; clone size: .; V gene: TRBV27; D gene: TRBD1; J gene: TRBJ2-7
CDR3 DNA: TGTGCCAGCAGCGCGGCCGGTGGCCGGGGAATCTCCGAGCAGTACTTC; CDR3 protein: CASSAAGGRGISEQYF; clone size: .; V gene: TRBV9; D gene: .; J gene: TRBJ2-7
CDR3 DNA: TGTGCCAGCAGGAACACCGGACAGGGGGGGACCGGGGAGCTGTTTTTT; CDR3 protein: CASRNTGQGGTGELFF; clone size: .; V gene: TRBV11-3; D gene: TRBD1; J gene: TRBJ2-2
CDR3 DNA: TGTGCCAGCAGTGAAGCGCGGTGGGCTAGCGGGGGGGCCTATGAGCAGTTCTTC; CDR3 protein: CASSEARWASGGAYEQFF; clone size: once; V gene: TRBV6-1; D gene: TRBD2; J gene: TRBJ2-1
CDR3 DNA: TGCGCCAGCAGCCAAAATCCACCAGGGGTGATGGAGACCCAGTACTTC; CDR3 protein: CASSQNPPGVMETQYF; clone size: .; V gene: TRBV4-3; D gene: .; J gene: TRBJ2-5
CDR3 DNA: TGTGCCAGCAGCCACCTTAGCGGGACAAAGTATATGTACGAGCAGTACTTC; CDR3 protein: CASSHLSGTKYMYEQYF; clone size: .; V gene: TRBV14; D gene: TRBD2; J gene: TRBJ2-7
CDR3 DNA: TGTGCCAGCAGTTTAAGGGGACAGGGGGCAGGGAATGAGCAGTTCTTC; CDR3 protein: CASSLRGQGAGNEQFF; clone size: .; V gene: TRBV28; D gene: TRBD1; J gene: TRBJ2-1
CDR3 DNA: TGTGCCAGCAGCTTAGAGGGGTCGGGTTCACCCCTCCACTTT; CDR3 protein: CASSLEGSGSPLHF; clone size: .; V gene: TRBV7-7; D gene: .; J gene: TRBJ1-6
CDR3 DNA: TGTGCCAGCAGTCTCCTGACAGGAGCCCAAGAGACCCAGTACTTC; CDR3 protein: CASSLLTGAQETQYF; clone size: .; V gene: TRBV27; D gene: .; J gene: TRBJ2-5
CDR3 DNA: TGTGCCAGCAGCTTGGGAGGGGATGGCTACACCTTC; CDR3 protein: CASSLGGDGYTF; clone size: .; V gene: TRBV11-3; D gene: .; J gene: TRBJ1-2
CDR3 DNA: TGTGCCAGCAGCTTAGTGGCAGCTACGGTAACGGGCATTCAGTACTTC; CDR3 protein: CASSLVAATVTGIQYF; clone size: .; V gene: TRBV11-2; D gene: .; J gene: TRBJ2-4
CDR3 DNA: TGCGCCAGCAGCTCCGGGAATGGGAATGGGGGGGATCAGTACTTC; CDR3 protein: CASSSGNGNGGDQYF; clone size: .; V gene: TRBV4-3; D gene: TRBD2; J gene: TRBJ2-4
CDR3 DNA: TGTGCCAGCACTCAGAGCGGGGCTACCTACAATGAGCAGTTCTTC; CDR3 protein: CASTQSGATYNEQFF; clone size: .; V gene: TRBV6-6; D gene: TRBD2; J gene: TRBJ2-1
CDR3 DNA: TGTGCCTGGAGCACGGGGGGGGACTACACCTTC; CDR3 protein: CAWSTGGDYTF; clone size: once; V gene: TRBV30; D gene: .; J gene: TRBJ1-2
CDR3 DNA: TGTGCCAGCAGGTCACAGGGCCATCAGCCCCAGTATTTT; CDR3 protein: CASRSQGHQPQYF; clone size: .; V gene: TRBV6-6; D gene: .; J gene: TRBJ2-3
CDR3 DNA: TGTGCCAGCAGCGTACGGCGGGGGGGCGGAGTGGAGACCCAGTACTTC; CDR3 protein: CASSVRRGGGVETQYF; clone size: .; V gene: TRBV5-4; D gene: TRBD2; J gene: TRBJ2-5
CDR3 DNA: TGTGCCAGCAGTTTAACAGAGCCCACAGATACGCAGTATTTT; CDR3 protein: CASSLTEPTDTQYF; clone size: .; V gene: TRBV27; D gene: .; J gene: TRBJ2-3
CDR3 DNA: TGTGCCGGCAGTGAAAGCGGTAGCTCTGGGGCCAACGTCCTGACTTTC; CDR3 protein: CAGSESGSSGANVLTF; clone size: .; V gene: TRBV6-1; D gene: .; J gene: TRBJ2-6
CDR3 DNA: TGCGCCAGCAGCCAAGAACCTCCCGGGGGGGGCGATCGAAGCACAGATACGCAGTATTTT; CDR3 protein: CASSQEPPGGGDRSTDTQYF; clone size: .; V gene: TRBV4-3; D gene: TRBD2; J gene: TRBJ2-3
CDR3 DNA: TGTGCCGCCCCGTCGGACAGGGCTTTCCCACAGCAGTACTTC; CDR3 protein: CAAPSDRAFPQQYF; clone size: .; V gene: TRBV12-1; D gene: .; J gene: TRBJ2-7
CDR3 DNA: TGCGCCAGCAGTTGGAACAGGGCACCCTCTGGAAACACCATATATTTT; CDR3 protein: CASSWNRAPSGNTIYF; clone size: .; V gene: TRBV23-1; D gene: .; J gene: TRBJ1-3
CDR3 DNA: TGCGCCAGCAGCCAACAACAGGGGGCGCAGACTGAAGCTTTCTTT; CDR3 protein: CASSQQQGAQTEAFF; clone size: .; V gene: TRBV4-1; D gene: TRBD1; J gene: TRBJ1-1
CDR3 DNA: TGTGCCATCAGCGTCGACAGGGCGAACACTGAAGCTTTCTTT; CDR3 protein: CAISVDRANTEAFF; clone size: once; V gene: TRBV10-3; D gene: TRBD1; J gene: TRBJ1-1
CDR3 DNA: TGTGCCAGCAGCTTAGCCGGGGTCGGTACGGGTGAGCAGTACTTC; CDR3 protein: CASSLAGVGTGEQYF; clone size: .; V gene: TRBV7-2; D gene: .; J gene: TRBJ2-7
CDR3 DNA: TGTGCCAGCAGCTCAACCGGGACAGGTGGAAACACCATATATTTT; CDR3 protein: CASSSTGTGGNTIYF; clone size: .; V gene: TRBV5-6; D gene: TRBD1; J gene: TRBJ1-3
CDR3 DNA: TGTGCCACCAGCAGAGAGGCTAGCGGGGCCTACGAGCAGTACTTC; CDR3 protein: CATSREASGAYEQYF; clone size: .; V gene: TRBV15; D gene: TRBD2; J gene: TRBJ2-7
CDR3 DNA: TGTGCCAGCAGCTTATTGCCAGCGGGGGATTCGGAGACCCAGTACTTC; CDR3 protein: CASSLLPAGDSETQYF; clone size: .; V gene: TRBV11-3; D gene: TRBD2; J gene: TRBJ2-5
CDR3 DNA: TGTGCCAGCAGCCGGGGACTAGCGGGGGGGCGGGGCGGGGAGCTGTTTTTT; CDR3 protein: CASSRGLAGGRGGELFF; clone size: .; V gene: TRBV7-2; D gene: TRBD2; J gene: TRBJ2-2
CDR3 DNA: TGTGCCAGCAGTTCCCCCGGAGGATTAATCACTGAAGCTTTCTTT; CDR3 protein: CASSSPGGLITEAFF; clone size: few; V gene: TRBV6-6; D gene: .; J gene: TRBJ1-1
CDR3 DNA: TGCGCCAGCAGCTCCGTGGGGGGAACCGGGGAGCTGTTTTTT; CDR3 protein: CASSSVGGTGELFF; clone size: .; V gene: TRBV5-1; D gene: .; J gene: TRBJ2-2